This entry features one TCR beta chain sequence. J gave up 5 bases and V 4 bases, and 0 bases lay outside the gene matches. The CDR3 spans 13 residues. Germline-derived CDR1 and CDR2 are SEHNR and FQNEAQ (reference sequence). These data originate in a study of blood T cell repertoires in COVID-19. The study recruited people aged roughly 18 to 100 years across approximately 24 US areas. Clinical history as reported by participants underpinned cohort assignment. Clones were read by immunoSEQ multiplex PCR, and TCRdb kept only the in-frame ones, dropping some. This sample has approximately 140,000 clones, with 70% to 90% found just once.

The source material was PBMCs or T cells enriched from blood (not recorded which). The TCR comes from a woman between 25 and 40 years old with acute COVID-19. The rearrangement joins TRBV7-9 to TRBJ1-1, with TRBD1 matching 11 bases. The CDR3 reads CASSWDRGTEAFF. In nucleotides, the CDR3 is TGTGCCAGCAGCTGGGACAGGGGGACTGAAGCTTTCTTT.